This T cell receptor beta chain comes out of a study of STAT5B mutations in CD4+ large granular lymphocyte leukemia. As to this clone: Its antigen is not known.

The length of the CDR3 is 14 residues. Germline loops: CDR1 LGHNA, CDR2 YNFKEQ. The V and J ends lost 0 bases and 2 bases respectively, with 8 bases between them. Some clones are missing from TCRdb's copy, which holds only in-frame ones; the method was immunoSEQ multiplex PCR. The sample has some 35,000 clones, about four fifths seen once. Study-level points and caveats: Without putative leukemic clones, patient CD4-sorted repertoires remained more clonal than healthy CD4+ repertoires. TRBV06-family usage was enriched in top patient clones (8/27) versus controls (2/35). No patients shared main leukemic clonotypes, though roughly 23% appeared at low frequency elsewhere.

V is TRBV4-2 and J is TRBJ2-7; D remains ambiguous. The source of this sequence is a human donor in good health. The sample was CD4+ T cells from blood buffy coats. The CDR3 is CASSQDGLAYEQYF. The CDR3 region has the DNA TGTGCCAGCAGCCAAGATGGGCTTGCCTACGAGCAGTACTTC.